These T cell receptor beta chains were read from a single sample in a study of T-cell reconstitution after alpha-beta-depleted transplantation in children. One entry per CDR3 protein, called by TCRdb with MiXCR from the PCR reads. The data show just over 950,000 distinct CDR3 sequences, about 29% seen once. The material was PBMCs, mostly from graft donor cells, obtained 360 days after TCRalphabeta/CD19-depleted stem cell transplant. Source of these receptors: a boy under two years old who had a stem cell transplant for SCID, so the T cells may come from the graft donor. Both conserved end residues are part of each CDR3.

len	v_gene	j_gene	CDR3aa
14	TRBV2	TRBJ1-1	CASSLGEADTEAFF
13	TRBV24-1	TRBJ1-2	CATSDHRKQGYTF
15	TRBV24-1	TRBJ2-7	CATSDRDRASWEQYF
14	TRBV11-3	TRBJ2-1	CASSRGQGSNEQFF
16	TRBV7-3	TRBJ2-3	CASSLRGPLGTDTQYF
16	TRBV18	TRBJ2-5	CASSPGPHRFQETQYF
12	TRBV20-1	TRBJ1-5	CSARQSNQPQHF
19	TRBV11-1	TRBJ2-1	CASSSSLAGGIMNFNEQFF
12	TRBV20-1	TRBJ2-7	CSVRQGAKEQYF
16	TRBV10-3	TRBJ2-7	CASSLGLAGNTYEQYF
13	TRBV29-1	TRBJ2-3	CSVEEFWADTQYF
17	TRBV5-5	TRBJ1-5	CASSLGPGRGGNQPQHF
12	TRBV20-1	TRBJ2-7	CSASQGNGEQYF
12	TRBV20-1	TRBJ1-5	CSAKSPNQPQHF
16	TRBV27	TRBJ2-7	CASSLSVGTLSYEQYF
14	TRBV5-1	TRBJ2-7	CASSLAWGGYEQYF
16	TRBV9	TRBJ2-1	CASSVSGGNTYNEQFF
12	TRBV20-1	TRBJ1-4	CSARPGGGKLFF
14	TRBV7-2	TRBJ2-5	CASSLMGLQETQYF
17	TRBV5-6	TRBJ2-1	CASSRVLAGGPQDEQFF
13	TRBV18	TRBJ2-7	CASSADRTYEQYF
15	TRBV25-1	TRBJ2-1	CASSEFSGVYSEQFF
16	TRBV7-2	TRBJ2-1	CASRPNGGTSYNEQFF
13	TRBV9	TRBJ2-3	CASRGPSTDTQYF
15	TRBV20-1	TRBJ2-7	CSAALRLSGTYEQYF
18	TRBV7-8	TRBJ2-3	CASSEKGLAGGLTDTQYF
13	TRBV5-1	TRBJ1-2	CASSVRDGYGYTF
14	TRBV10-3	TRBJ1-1	CAIGEQGLNTEAFF
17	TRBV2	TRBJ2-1	CASSKGLAGGPYNEQFF
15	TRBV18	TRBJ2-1	CASSPEQGASNEQFF
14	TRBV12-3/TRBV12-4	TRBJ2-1	CASSLRLARDEQFF
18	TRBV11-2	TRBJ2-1	CASSLVIFAAGDNHEQFF
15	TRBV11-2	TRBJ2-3	CASSRMRGSTDTQYF
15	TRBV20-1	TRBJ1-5	CSARPGTGNNQPQHF
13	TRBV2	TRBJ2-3	CASRATSADTQYF
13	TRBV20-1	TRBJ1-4	CSASQGAREKLFF
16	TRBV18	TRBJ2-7	CASSPGQFGSSYEQYF
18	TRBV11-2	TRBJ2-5	CASSLFKTVVAPKETQYF
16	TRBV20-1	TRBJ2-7	CSARDQGRAPPYEQYF
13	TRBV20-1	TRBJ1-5	CSATPDRYQPQHF
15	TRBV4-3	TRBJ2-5	CASSQDGLPGETQYF
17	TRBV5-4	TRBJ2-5	CASSLDLLAGVQETQYF
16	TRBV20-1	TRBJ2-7	CSARDYEGAYDYEQYF
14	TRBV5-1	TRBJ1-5	CASSLTGQNQPQHF
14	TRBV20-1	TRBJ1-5	CSASNDRTNQPQHF
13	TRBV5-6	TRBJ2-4	CASSLGGTNIQYF
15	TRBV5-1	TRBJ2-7	CASSLRGDVPYEQYF
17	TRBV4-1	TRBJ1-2	CASSQEGGPRRGYGYTF
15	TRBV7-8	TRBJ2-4	CASSSGDVAKNIQYF
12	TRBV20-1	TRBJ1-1	CSAQRVNTEAFF
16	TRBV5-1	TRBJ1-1	CASSWGQGHRDTEAFF
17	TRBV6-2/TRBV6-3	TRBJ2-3	CASSPSGVGPSTDTQYF
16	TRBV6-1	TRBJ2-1	CASSQPVAGRHNEQFF
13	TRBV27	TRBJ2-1	CASSFLGGDEQFF
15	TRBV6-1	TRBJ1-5	CASSESRGSNQPQHF